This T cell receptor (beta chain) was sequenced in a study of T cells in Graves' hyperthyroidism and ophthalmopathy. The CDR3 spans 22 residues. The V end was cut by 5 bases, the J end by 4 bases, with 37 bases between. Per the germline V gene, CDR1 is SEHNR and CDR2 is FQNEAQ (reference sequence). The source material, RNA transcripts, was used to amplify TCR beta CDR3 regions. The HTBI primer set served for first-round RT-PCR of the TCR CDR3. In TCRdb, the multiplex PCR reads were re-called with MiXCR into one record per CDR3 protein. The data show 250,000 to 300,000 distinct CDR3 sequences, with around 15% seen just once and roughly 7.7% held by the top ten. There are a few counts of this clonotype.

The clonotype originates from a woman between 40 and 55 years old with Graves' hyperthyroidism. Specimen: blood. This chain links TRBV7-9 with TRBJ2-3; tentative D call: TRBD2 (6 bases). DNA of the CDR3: TGTGCCAGCAGCCCTAAGCCCCCCCGCAGCGCGTTGGCGGGGCCGGTGGCAGATACGCAGTATTTT. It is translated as CASSPKPPRSALAGPVADTQYF.